The clone carrying this T cell receptor (beta chain) was observed at least ten times. What it recognizes is unknown. The germline V gene encodes CDR1 SNHLY and CDR2 FYNNEI. J lost 11 bases, V lost 8 bases, and 16 bases had no gene match. The CDR3 has 16 amino acids. Amplified TCR beta CDR3 regions came from RNA transcripts. Primed by the HTBI set, a first-round RT-PCR was run on the TCR CDR3. TCRdb fed the multiplex PCR reads into MiXCR, producing one record per CDR3 protein. In the table there are 750,000 to 950,000 distinct CDR3 sequences, 35% to 40% of which are singletons. This entry is derived from a study of T cells in Graves' hyperthyroidism and ophthalmopathy. Study observations and caveats: Model output signaled ophthalmopathy a median around 6.9 months ahead of onset. Most thyroid clonotypes with frequency above 0.001 were detected in blood.

Sequenced: blood. The sequence derives from a man in his late teens or twenties with Graves' hyperthyroidism. The chain combines TRBV2 with TRBJ1-6, with TRBD1 matching over 9 bases. As DNA, the CDR3 is TGTGCCAGCGCGACTCCTCCGGGACAGGGCAGTGCACCCCTCCACTTT. Its protein is CASATPPGQGSAPLHF.